This T cell receptor (beta chain) is drawn from a study of cytomegalovirus exposure and HLA in healthy donors. With 60 Vbeta and 13 Jbeta primers, the PCR was carried out. Data came from immunoSEQ multiplex PCR; TCRdb stores just in-frame clones and leaves some out. Here the sample spans more than 150,000 clones, about 77% being singletons. This clone was seen just once. Its antigen remains unknown. V was pared by 8 bases and J by 8 bases, with 19 bases between. The CDR3 sequence is 14 residues long. The germline gives CDR1 MNHEY, CDR2 SVGAGI. Study findings and constraints: A later analysis by the authors found several of the most significant clusters apparently linked to common viral pathogens. Reports state that TCR beta sequences accurately predicted most subjects' HLA-A and HLA-B alleles. It was reportedly the case that the classifier diagnosed cytomegalovirus status with high specificity and sensitivity. Under in vitro conditions, a few CMV-associated chains were confirmed as specific for CMV antigens.

This chain joins TRBV6-5 and TRBJ2-1, with D perhaps TRBD2 (6 bases). This clonotype originated in a woman aged 30 to 39 in good health and CMV-seropositive. The sequenced sample consisted of PBMCs. In nucleotides, the CDR3 is TGTGCCAGCGGCCCGGGAGCGTTGGGGCATGAGCAGTTCTTC. Translation gives CASGPGALGHEQFF.